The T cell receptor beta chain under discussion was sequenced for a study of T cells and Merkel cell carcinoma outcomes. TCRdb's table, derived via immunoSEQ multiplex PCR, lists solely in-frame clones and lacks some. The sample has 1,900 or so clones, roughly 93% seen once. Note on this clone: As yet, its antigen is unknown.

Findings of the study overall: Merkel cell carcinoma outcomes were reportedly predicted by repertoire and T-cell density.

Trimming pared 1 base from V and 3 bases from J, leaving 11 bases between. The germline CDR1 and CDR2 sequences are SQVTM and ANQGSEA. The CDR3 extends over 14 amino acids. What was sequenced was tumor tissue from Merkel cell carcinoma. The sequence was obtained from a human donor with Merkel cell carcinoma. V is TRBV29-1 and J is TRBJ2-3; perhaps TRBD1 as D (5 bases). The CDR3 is CSVEGGKGTDTQYF. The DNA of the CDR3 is TGCAGCGTTGAAGGGGGCAAGGGGACAGATACGCAGTATTTT.